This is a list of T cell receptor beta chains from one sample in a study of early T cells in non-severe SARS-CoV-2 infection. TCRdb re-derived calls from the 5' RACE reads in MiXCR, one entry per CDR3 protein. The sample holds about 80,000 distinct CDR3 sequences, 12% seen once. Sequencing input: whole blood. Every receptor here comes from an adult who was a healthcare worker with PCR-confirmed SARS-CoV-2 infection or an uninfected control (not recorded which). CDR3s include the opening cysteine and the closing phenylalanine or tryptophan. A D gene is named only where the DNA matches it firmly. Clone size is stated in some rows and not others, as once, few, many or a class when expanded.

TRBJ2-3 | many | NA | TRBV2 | TGTGCCAGCTCCCGGTCGAGACAAGGTGGAGCAGATACGCAGTATTTT | CASSRSRQGGADTQYF
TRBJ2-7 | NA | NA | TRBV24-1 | TGTGCCACCTCCCCGCTTGAGGGGAAGAGGTACGAGCAGTACTTC | CATSPLEGKRYEQYF
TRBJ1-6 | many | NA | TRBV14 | TGTGCCAGCAGCCAAGCAACAGGGATGACACCCCTCCACTTT | CASSQATGMTPLHF
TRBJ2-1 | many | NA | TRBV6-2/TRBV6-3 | TGTGCCACCACAGACAGAAGCTTTCACAATGAGCAGTTCTTC | CATTDRSFHNEQFF
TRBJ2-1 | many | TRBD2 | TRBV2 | TGTGCCAGCACCTGGTTAGCGGGAGAATCCGGCAGTGAGCAGTTCTTC | CASTWLAGESGSEQFF
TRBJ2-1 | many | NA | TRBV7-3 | TGTGCCAGCAGCTTAGGTAGCGGAAGCTACAATGAGCAGTTCTTC | CASSLGSGSYNEQFF
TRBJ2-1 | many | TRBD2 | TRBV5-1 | TGCGCCAGCAGCTTGGCCCCTAGCGGGGGGGCCTATGAGCAGTTCTTC | CASSLAPSGGAYEQFF
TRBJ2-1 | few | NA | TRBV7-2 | TGTGCCAGCAGCTCCGTGGCGGGCTTCAATGAGCAGTTCTTC | CASSSVAGFNEQFF
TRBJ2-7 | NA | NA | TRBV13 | TGTGCCAGCAGTTTCCGGCAGGGAGCCTTAACCTACGAGCAGTACTTC | CASSFRQGALTYEQYF
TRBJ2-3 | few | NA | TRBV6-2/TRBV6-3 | TGTGCCAGCAGCTATCCAGTGGGGAGCTTCACAGATACGCAGTATTTT | CASSYPVGSFTDTQYF
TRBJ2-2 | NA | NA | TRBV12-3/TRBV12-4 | TGTGCCAGCAGTTTAGGGCAGTATGGCGGGGAGCTGTTTTTT | CASSLGQYGGELFF
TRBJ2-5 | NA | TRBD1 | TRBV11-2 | TGTGCCAGCAGCTCGACAGGGAAGGCGAGAGAGACCCAGTACTTC | CASSSTGKARETQYF
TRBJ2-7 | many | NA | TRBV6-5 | TGTGCCAGCAGTTACTCGGGCCTACCGTCCTACGAGCAGTACTTC | CASSYSGLPSYEQYF
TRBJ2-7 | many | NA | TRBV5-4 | TGTGCCAGCAGTCCCGGAACCAGGTACGAGCAGTACTTC | CASSPGTRYEQYF
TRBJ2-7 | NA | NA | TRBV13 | TGTGCCAGCAGCTTAGGCGGGAGAATACACGAGCAGTACTTC | CASSLGGRIHEQYF
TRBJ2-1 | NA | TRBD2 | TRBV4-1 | TGCGCCAGCAGCCTCGCAAGGTCTAGCGGGGGGCCTAGCTCCTACAATGAGCAGTTCTTC | CASSLARSSGGPSSYNEQFF
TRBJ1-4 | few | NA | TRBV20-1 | TGCAGTGCAAGTCCCATGGAGCGTGCAACTAATGAAAAACTGTTTTTT | CSASPMERATNEKLFF
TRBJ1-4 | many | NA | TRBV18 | TGTGCCAGCTCACCTCCCGACAGGGAAAAACTGTTTTTT | CASSPPDREKLFF
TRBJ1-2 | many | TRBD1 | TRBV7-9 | TGTGCCAGCAGCGCTGATGGGACAGGAGGGAACTATGGCTACACCTTC | CASSADGTGGNYGYTF
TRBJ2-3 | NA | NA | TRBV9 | TGTGCCAGCAGCGTAGTTTCTTCGGACACAGATACGCAGTATTTT | CASSVVSSDTDTQYF
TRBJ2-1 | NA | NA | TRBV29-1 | TGCAGCGCCATCGCCAGGAGCTCCTACAATGAGCAGTTCTTC | CSAIARSSYNEQFF
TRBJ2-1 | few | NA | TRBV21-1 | TGTGCCAGCAGCCAGGTGTCGTTTGAGCAGTTCTTC | CASSQVSFEQFF
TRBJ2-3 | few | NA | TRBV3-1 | TGTGCCAGCAGCCCACAGGGTTCCCTCACAGATACGCAGTATTTT | CASSPQGSLTDTQYF
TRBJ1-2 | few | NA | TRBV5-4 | TGTGCCAGCAGCTTGGTAGGGAGGAAGGGCTATGGCTACACCTTC | CASSLVGRKGYGYTF
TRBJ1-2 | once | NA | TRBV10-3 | TGTGCCATCAGGGTGGACGGCCCTTATGGCTACACCTTC | CAIRVDGPYGYTF
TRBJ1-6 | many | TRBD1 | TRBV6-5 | TGTGCCAGCAGTTACCAAGAAGGGGGCTCACCCCTCCACTTT | CASSYQEGGSPLHF
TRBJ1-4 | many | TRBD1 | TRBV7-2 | TGTGCCATCGCTCGGACAGGGGGCGATAGGGAAAAACTGTTTTTT | CAIARTGGDREKLFF
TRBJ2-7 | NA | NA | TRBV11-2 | TGTGCCAGCAGCTTAGTGTTAGGCTCTGTCGAGCAGTACTTC | CASSLVLGSVEQYF
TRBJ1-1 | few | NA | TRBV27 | TGTGCCAGCGGAACAGGCCCGGATACTGAAGCTTTCTTT | CASGTGPDTEAFF
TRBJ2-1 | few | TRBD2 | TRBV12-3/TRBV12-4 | TGTGCCAGCAGCCTAGCGGGTTCCCCGGGGGATGAGCAGTTCTTC | CASSLAGSPGDEQFF
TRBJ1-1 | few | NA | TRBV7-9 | TGTGCCAGCAGCTTCAACAGGGCCGGCACTGAAGCTTTCTTT | CASSFNRAGTEAFF
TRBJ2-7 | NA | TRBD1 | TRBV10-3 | TGTGCCATCAGTCTGGGACAGGGAAACGAGCAGTACTTC | CAISLGQGNEQYF
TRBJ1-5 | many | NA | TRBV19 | TGTGCCAGTAGTATACCCCGTGGGGGGGAGCCCCAGCATTTT | CASSIPRGGEPQHF
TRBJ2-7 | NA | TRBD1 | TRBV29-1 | TGCAGCGTTGAAGACACAGGGGGGAACGAGCAGTACTTC | CSVEDTGGNEQYF
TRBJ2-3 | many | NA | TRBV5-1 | TGCGCCAGCAGCTTGGAGGGGGATACGCAGTATTTT | CASSLEGDTQYF
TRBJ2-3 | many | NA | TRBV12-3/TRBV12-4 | TGTGCCAGCAGTTTATTCATGGGGCCGGGCACAGATACGCAGTATTTT | CASSLFMGPGTDTQYF
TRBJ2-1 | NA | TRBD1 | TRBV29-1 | TGCAGCGGATGGACAGGACTGAACAATGAGCAGTTCTTC | CSGWTGLNNEQFF
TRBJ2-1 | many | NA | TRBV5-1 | TGCGCCAGCAGCTTCGGATTCGGGGGCCCTACCATCTACAATGAGCAGTTCTTC | CASSFGFGGPTIYNEQFF
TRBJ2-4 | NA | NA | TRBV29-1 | TGCAGCGTTGAGAGCAGGGACCAAAACATTCAGTACTTC | CSVESRDQNIQYF
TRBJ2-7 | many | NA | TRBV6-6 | TGTGCCAGCAGTTATGACGGGGGATCCTACGAGCAGTACTTC | CASSYDGGSYEQYF
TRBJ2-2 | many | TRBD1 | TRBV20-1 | TGCAGTGCTAGAAACGGACAGGCCGGGGAGCTGTTTTTT | CSARNGQAGELFF
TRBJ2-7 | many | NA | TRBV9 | TGTGCCAGCAGCGGAGATATAGGTAGGGGCGAGCAGTACTTC | CASSGDIGRGEQYF
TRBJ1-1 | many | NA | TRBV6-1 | TGTGCCAGCAGAGGGACGGCGATAGACACTGAAGCTTTCTTT | CASRGTAIDTEAFF
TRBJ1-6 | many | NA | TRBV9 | TGTGCCAGCAGCGTAGGAGTCCCTGGGAGTTCACCCCTCCACTTT | CASSVGVPGSSPLHF
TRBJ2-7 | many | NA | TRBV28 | TGTGCCAGCTGGGGCCCAGACAAGAACTACGAGCAGTACTTC | CASWGPDKNYEQYF
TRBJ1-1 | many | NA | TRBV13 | TGTGCCAGCAGTCAGGGGCCCGGGACTGAAGCTTTCTTT | CASSQGPGTEAFF
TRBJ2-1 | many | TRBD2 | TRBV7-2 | TGTGCCAGCAGCTACAGCGGGGGGGCCACGAGCTCCTACAATGAGCAGTTCTTC | CASSYSGGATSSYNEQFF
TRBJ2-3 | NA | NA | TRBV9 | TGTGCCAGCAGCGTACGGGAAGCGGATACGCAGTATTTT | CASSVREADTQYF
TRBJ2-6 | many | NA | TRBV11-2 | TGTGCCAGCAGCTTAGATCGGGGGACCCTATCGGGGGCCAACGTCCTGACTTTC | CASSLDRGTLSGANVLTF